A single sample gave rise to the 22 T cell receptor beta chains below, sequenced in a study of T cell responses to AZD1222 COVID-19 vaccine. TCRdb's copy holds only in-frame clones and misses some; the assay was immunoSEQ multiplex PCR. The table has 95,000 to 150,000 clones, 70% to 90% seen once. Sequenced material: peripheral blood, taken on day 0 of AZD1222 vaccination. All receptors come from an adult in good health.

This clone was picked up a small number of times. The chain links TRBV5-1 to TRBJ1-5; D not certain. V dropped 0 bases and J dropped 3 bases, with 7 bases sitting between them. Looked up from germline, CDR1 is SGHRS and CDR2 is YFSETQ. CDR3 length: 14 residues. The CDR3 sequence: CASSLEGLNQPQHF. The CDR3 region has the DNA TGCGCCAGCAGCTTGGAAGGCCTCAATCAGCCCCAGCATTTT. Complete variable domain (other parts from reference TRBV5-1 and TRBJ1-5): KAGVTQTPRYLIKTRGQQVTLSCSPISGHRSVSWYQQTPGQGLQFLFEYFSETQRNKGNFPGRFSGRQFSNSRSEMNVSTLELGDSALYLCASSLEGLNQPQHFGDGTRLSIL.

The chain has TRBV15 and TRBJ1-1; D is unclear. The CDR3 is 13 residues long. V shed 0 bases and J shed 3 bases, with 5 bases lying between them. Germline CDR1 and CDR2: LNHNV and YYDKDF (reference sequence). Here the CDR3 reads CATSRDFDTEAFF. The CDR3 DNA follows: TGTGCCACCAGCAGAGATTTCGACACTGAAGCTTTCTTT. Together with reference TRBV15 and TRBJ1-1, the CDR3 gives the full variable domain: DAMVIQNPRYQVTQFGKPVTLSCSQTLNHNVMYWYQQKSSQAPKLLFHYYDKDFNNEADTPDNFQSRRPNTSFCFLDIRSPGLGDTAMYLCATSRDFDTEAFFGQGTRLTVV.

The CDR3 reads CASSARLAGGRPETQYF. The CDR3, as DNA: TGCGCCAGCAGCGCGAGACTAGCGGGGGGGCGGCCGGAGACCCAGTACTTC. V gene TRBV5-1 combines with J gene TRBJ2-5; 14 nucleotides agree with TRBD2. CDR1 and CDR2 (germline): SGHRS, YFSETQ. The CDR3 loop spans 17 amino acids. V was clipped by 4 bases and J by 5 bases; unmatched bases: 10.

This chain uses TRBV5-1 with TRBJ2-4; the match to TRBD1 covers 9 bases. The CDR3 spans 15 residues. CDR1 is SGHRS, CDR2 YFSETQ, per germline. Trimming cost V 4 bases and J 7 bases; bases outside gene matches: 9. The CDR3 loop reads CASSAPGQGSNIQYF. Written as DNA, the CDR3 is TGCGCCAGCAGCGCGCCGGGACAGGGATCGAACATTCAGTACTTC. Full variable domain (rest looked up from reference TRBV5-1 and TRBJ2-4): KAGVTQTPRYLIKTRGQQVTLSCSPISGHRSVSWYQQTPGQGLQFLFEYFSETQRNKGNFPGRFSGRQFSNSRSEMNVSTLELGDSALYLCASSAPGQGSNIQYFGAGTRLSVL.

This rearrangement joins TRBV4-1 to TRBJ2-1; maybe TRBD1 (5 bases). Germline assignment: CDR1 MGHRA and CDR2 YSYEKL. V lost 2 bases and J 0 bases, leaving 11 bases between the germline ends. This CDR3 has 16 residues. The CDR3 loop reads CASSQTGDRSYNEQFF. The CDR3 coding sequence is TGCGCCAGCAGCCAAACAGGCGACCGCTCCTACAATGAGCAGTTCTTC.

This clone was observed a handful of times. The V gene is TRBV27, the J gene TRBJ2-1; 10 bases match TRBD1. J gave up 7 bases and V 3 bases, and 6 bases lay outside the gene matches. The length of the CDR3 is 15 residues. Germline assignment: CDR1 MNHEY and CDR2 SMNVEV (reference sequence). For the CDR3, the DNA is TGTGCCAGCAGTTTCCCCGGGACAGGGGTTAATGAGCAGTTCTTC. Residues: CASSFPGTGVNEQFF.

The chain couples TRBV11-2 to TRBJ2-5; D is unresolved. The CDR3 is made up of 14 amino acids. The V end was cut by 2 bases, the J end by 1 base, with 8 bases between. Germline assignment: CDR1 SGHAT and CDR2 FQNNGV. The chain's CDR3 is CASSLMSAQETQYF. Here the CDR3 DNA reads TGTGCCAGCAGCTTAATGAGCGCCCAAGAGACCCAGTACTTC. The full variable domain, completed using reference TRBV11-2 and TRBJ2-5, is EAGVAQSPRYKIIEKRQSVAFWCNPISGHATLYWYQQILGQGPKLLIQFQNNGVVDDSQLPKDRFSAERLKGVDSTLKIQPAKLEDSAVYLCASSLMSAQETQYFGPGTRLLVL.

This clone has more than one count but fewer than ten. The rearrangement links TRBV15 to TRBJ1-2; D gene ambiguous. The V end lost 3 bases, the J end lost 6 bases, and 14 bases lay between the germline ends. CDR1 LNHNV and CDR2 YYDKDF come from the germline V gene (reference sequence). This CDR3 is 14 amino acids long. The CDR3 DNA is TGTGCCACCAGCAGGAGAGTATCGGGTGATGGCTACACCTTC. Protein sequence: CATSRRVSGDGYTF.

The gene calls are TRBV19 and TRBJ1-1; tentative D call: TRBD1 (5 bases). Trimming left V 7 bases short and J 1 base short, with 7 bases between. Per the germline V gene, CDR1 is LNHDA and CDR2 is SQIVND (reference sequence). The CDR3 length is 12 residues. This chain's CDR3 is CASNTGNTEAFF. As DNA, the CDR3 is TGTGCCAGTAACACAGGGAACACTGAAGCTTTCTTT. The variable domain in full, completed from reference TRBV19 and TRBJ1-1, reads DGGITQSPKYLFRKEGQNVTLSCEQNLNHDAMYWYRQDPGQGLRLIYYSQIVNDFQKGDIAEGYSVSREKKESFPLTVTSAQKNPTAFYLCASNTGNTEAFFGQGTRLTVV.

V gene TRBV7-3 combines with J gene TRBJ2-5, with 7 positions matching TRBD1. The germline CDR1 and CDR2 sequences are SGHTA and FQGTGA. The trim removed 5 bases at V and 5 bases at J, leaving 5 bases unmatched. This CDR3 has 13 residues. The CDR3 DNA follows: TGTGCCAGCAGCCCCAGGGGGTTCGAGACCCAGTACTTC. This codes for CASSPRGFETQYF.

The V and J genes are TRBV19 and TRBJ2-4; 9 bases agree with TRBD1. Germline V gives CDR1 LNHDA, CDR2 SQIVND (reference sequence). The CDR3 extends over 14 amino acids. Germline trimming cut 4 bases from V and 6 bases from J; bases unmatched to any gene: 4. The CDR3 sequence: CASSTGQGRNIQYF. CDR3 nucleotides: TGTGCCAGTAGTACGGGACAGGGCAGAAACATTCAGTACTTC.

This clone was counted a single time. V usage is TRBV6-5 and J usage is TRBJ1-2; the match to TRBD1 covers 7 bases. Losses at the gene ends were 7 bases for V and 4 bases for J; bases not matched to a gene: 3. The CDR3 runs to 12 residues. The germline V gene has CDR1 MNHEY and CDR2 SVGAGI. CDR3 nucleotides: TGTGCCAGCAAAGGGACAGCCTATGGCTACACCTTC. Amino acids: CASKGTAYGYTF.

The chain recombines TRBV5-1 with TRBJ1-1; D is possibly TRBD1 (5 bases). Germline CDR1 SGHRS, CDR2 YFSETQ. This CDR3 region has 13 residues. Trimming shortened V by 4 bases and J by 1 base, and 8 bases separated the two germline ends. The CDR3 loop reads CASSPTGNTEAFF. The DNA of the CDR3 is TGCGCCAGCAGCCCTACAGGGAACACTGAAGCTTTCTTT.

This chain joins TRBV6-2 or TRBV6-3 and TRBJ1-2; 7 bases line up with TRBD1. J gave up 12 bases and V 5 bases, and 6 bases lay outside the gene matches. The CDR3 is made up of 11 amino acids. CDR1 is MNHEY and CDR2 is SVGEGT in the germline V gene. CDR3 DNA sequence: TGTGCCAGCAGTATGGACAGGTTCCACACCTTC. Its protein is CASSMDRFHTF.

The J gene is TRBJ1-6, the V gene TRBV28, with 7 bases identical to TRBD1. The V gene's germline CDR1 is MDHEN and CDR2 SYDVKM. Germline trimming cut 5 bases from V and 4 bases from J; bases unmatched to any gene: 14. There are 18 residues in the CDR3. The CDR3 region has the DNA TGTGCCAGCAGTGTCGCTGGACAGGAATTGGGGTATAATTCACCCCTCCACTTT. Protein product: CASSVAGQELGYNSPLHF.

The chain couples TRBV18 to TRBJ1-2; 10 nucleotides line up with TRBD1. Germline CDR1 and CDR2: KGHSH and LQKENI. V was pared by 5 bases and J by 8 bases, with 8 bases of the junction left unmatched. CDR3 length: 14 amino acids. The CDR3 here is CASSIPGTGVGYTF. The DNA for the CDR3 is TGTGCCAGCTCAATACCCGGGACAGGGGTCGGCTACACCTTC.

The gene calls are TRBV6-5 and TRBJ2-2; perhaps D is TRBD1 or TRBD2 (7 bases each). The CDR3 length is 16 residues. Germline CDR1 reads MNHEY; CDR2 reads SVGAGI. Deletions cut 2 bases from V and 3 bases from J, with 13 bases between. CDR3 amino acids: CASSYRAGGDTGELFF. CDR3 coding DNA: TGTGCCAGCAGTTACCGAGCAGGGGGGGACACCGGGGAGCTGTTTTTT.

V gene TRBV7-2 combines with J gene TRBJ2-7, with TRBD1 as a possible D gene (5 bases). Germline V gives CDR1 SGHTA, CDR2 FQGNSA. This CDR3 is 16 amino acids long. V lost 1 base and J lost 9, with 22 bases in between. Here the CDR3 reads CASSLVPTEILRGQYF. The DNA of the CDR3 is TGTGCCAGCAGCTTAGTCCCGACAGAGATACTACGAGGGCAGTACTTC. Combining the CDR3 with reference TRBV7-2 and TRBJ2-7 gives the whole variable domain GAGVSQSPSNKVTEKGKDVELRCDPISGHTALYWYRQSLGQGLEFLIYFQGNSAPDKSGLPSDRFSAERTGGSVSTLTIQRTQQEDSAVYLCASSLVPTEILRGQYFGPGTRLTVT.

The chain couples TRBV27 to TRBJ1-2; no reliable D call. Germline V gene data show CDR1 as MNHEY and CDR2 as SMNVEV (reference sequence). The V and J ends lost 4 bases and 4 bases respectively, with 7 bases between them. The CDR3 has 12 residues. CDR3 amino acids: CASSSPFYGYTF. CDR3 bases: TGTGCCAGCAGTTCACCATTCTATGGCTACACCTTC.

The chain uses TRBV2 and TRBJ2-5, with TRBD2 matching 8 bases. The CDR3 is 15 amino acids. CDR1 is SNHLY and CDR2 is FYNNEI in the germline V gene. The V and J ends lost 3 bases and 2 bases, in that order; junction bases with no gene match: 5. This CDR3 is CASSDRGGPQETQYF. The CDR3 DNA sequence: TGTGCCAGCAGTGACCGCGGGGGGCCTCAAGAGACCCAGTACTTC.

This clone turned up a few times. The rearrangement joins TRBV18 to TRBJ2-7, with 9 nucleotides matching TRBD1. This CDR3 contains 14 residues. The germline V gene has CDR1 KGHSH and CDR2 LQKENI. The J segment lost 5 bases and the V segment lost 5 bases, leaving 7 bases of the junction unmatched. The CDR3 coding sequence is TGTGCCAGCTCATCCGGGACAGGGTACGACGAGCAGTACTTC. The encoded protein is CASSSGTGYDEQYF.

V and J are TRBV5-6 and TRBJ2-3, with 9 bases identical to TRBD2. Germline V CDR1 and CDR2: SGHDT, YYEEEE. J was trimmed by 4 bases and V by 2 bases; bases with no gene match: 5. The CDR3 length is 15 residues. CDR3 coding DNA: TGTGCCAGCAGCTTAAGCGGGAGGAGTTCAGATACGCAGTATTTT. This gives the protein CASSLSGRSSDTQYF.